This entry describes one TCR beta chain. Amplified regions were TCR beta CDR3 sequences from RNA transcripts. First-round RT-PCR of the TCR CDR3 relied on the HTBI primer set. TCRdb ran MiXCR on the multiplex PCR reads and lists one entry per CDR3 protein. The sample records 500,000 to 700,000 distinct CDR3 sequences, approximately 15% being singletons. The data derive from a study of T cells in Graves' hyperthyroidism and ophthalmopathy. V gave up 6 bases and J gave up 8 bases; unmatched junction bases: 8. The CDR3 has 14 amino acids. The TCR was taken from a woman between 18 and 30 years old with Graves' hyperthyroidism. The chain employs TRBV12-3 or TRBV12-4 and TRBJ2-1; the match to TRBD2 covers 9 bases. The specimen sequenced was blood. The CDR3 region has the DNA TGTGCCAGCAGGACACCCGGCGGGAGGGATGAGCAGTTCTTC. Translated, it gives CASRTPGGRDEQFF.